Below, 28 T cell receptor beta chains from the same sample are listed, as sequenced in a study of beta chain features in type 1 diabetes. Study results and caveats: A moderate, significant TCRB CDR3 shortening appeared in type 1 diabetes across four CD4+ subsets.

These TCRs' antigens remain unknown. The study reverse transcribed the entire isolated RNA, so it sequenced expressed TCRB transcripts. Only in-frame clones appear in the TCRdb table, and some are missing; sequencing was by immunoSEQ multiplex PCR. The table has about 340,000 clones, about 14% seen once; the top ten hold 0.015%. Sequencing used naive CD4+ T cells from blood. Receptor source: a woman between 18 and 29 years old with type 1 diabetes.

The chain combines TRBV30 with TRBJ2-5, with 12 bases that match TRBD2. CDR1 and CDR2 (germline): GTSNPN, SVGIG (reference sequence). This CDR3 contains 18 residues. The ends lost 5 bases at V and 2 bases at J; junction bases unmatched: 15. CDR3 sequence reads: CAWGRTRTSGVTQETQYF. The DNA of the CDR3 is TGTGCCTGGGGGAGAACGAGGACTAGCGGGGTAACTCAAGAGACCCAGTACTTC.

The chain recombines TRBV30 with TRBJ2-5; 9 nucleotides match TRBD2. With V trimmed by 3 bases and J by 5 bases, 7 bases remained unmatched. Germline lookup yields CDR1 GTSNPN and CDR2 SVGIG (reference sequence). This CDR3 is 14 amino acids long. DNA for the CDR3: TGTGCCTGGAGCGGAGCGGGAGGACGGGAGACCCAGTACTTC. The encoded protein is CAWSGAGGRETQYF.

The V and J genes are TRBV7-9 and TRBJ1-5; 9 bases map to TRBD1. J was trimmed by 2 bases and V by 5 bases; bases with no gene match: 4. The CDR3 is made up of 15 amino acids. The germline V gene has CDR1 SEHNR and CDR2 FQNEAQ (reference sequence). CDR3 residues: CASSLDRGGNQPQHF. CDR3 coding DNA: TGTGCCAGCAGCCTGGACAGGGGTGGCAATCAGCCCCAGCATTTT.

The rearrangement links TRBV7-6 to TRBJ2-3; D might be TRBD2 (5 bases). The germline CDR1 and CDR2 sequences are SGHVS and FNYEAQ. V lost 3 bases and J lost 4, with 17 bases in between. The CDR3 is 16 amino acids. This CDR3 is CASSFSGNGFADTQYF. Here the CDR3 DNA reads TGTGCCAGCAGCTTCTCGGGGAATGGGTTCGCAGATACGCAGTATTTT.

This clone was counted a few times. The chain couples TRBV19 to TRBJ2-1, with D possibly matching TRBD1 (6 bases). There are 15 residues in the CDR3. V lost 9 bases, J lost 3 bases, and 18 bases lay in between. CDR1 and CDR2 (germline): LNHDA, SQIVND (reference sequence). The CDR3 nucleotides are TGTGCCAGCGACCACAAGGGACACGGCTACAATGAGCAGTTCTTC. As protein: CASDHKGHGYNEQFF. Full variable domain (remainder filled in from reference TRBV19 and TRBJ2-1): DGGITQSPKYLFRKEGQNVTLSCEQNLNHDAMYWYRQDPGQGLRLIYYSQIVNDFQKGDIAEGYSVSREKKESFPLTVTSAQKNPTAFYLCASDHKGHGYNEQFFGPGTRLTVL.

V is TRBV29-1 and J is TRBJ2-5; D is ambiguous. Germline lookup yields CDR1 SQVTM and CDR2 ANQGSEA. V was pared by 0 bases and J by 2 bases, with 7 bases between. This CDR3 comprises 13 residues. The CDR3 sequence: CSVEEVRQETQYF. Written as DNA, the CDR3 is TGCAGCGTTGAAGAAGTCAGACAAGAGACCCAGTACTTC.

In the case of this clone: This CDR3 is also generated by other DNA sequences in the sample. The chain uses TRBV5-1 and TRBJ2-3, with 7 nucleotides matching TRBD2. Germline loops: CDR1 SGHRS, CDR2 YFSETQ. Trimming removed 2 bases from V and 0 bases from J; junction bases left unmatched: 3. The CDR3 runs 15 residues. The CDR3 loop reads CASSLAGTSTDTQYF. The CDR3 DNA is TGCGCCAGCAGCTTAGCGGGGACGAGCACAGATACGCAGTATTTT. Complete variable domain (other parts from reference TRBV5-1 and TRBJ2-3): KAGVTQTPRYLIKTRGQQVTLSCSPISGHRSVSWYQQTPGQGLQFLFEYFSETQRNKGNFPGRFSGRQFSNSRSEMNVSTLELGDSALYLCASSLAGTSTDTQYFGPGTRLTVL.

The genes are TRBV19 and TRBJ1-1; D is possibly TRBD1 (6 bases). V lost 7 bases and J lost 3, with 18 bases in between. The CDR3 has 15 amino acids. Germline V lookup: CDR1 LNHDA, CDR2 SQIVND (reference sequence). The chain's CDR3 is CASITDGTLYTEAFF. The DNA of the CDR3 is TGTGCCAGTATAACGGACGGGACACTTTACACTGAAGCTTTCTTT.

The chain employs TRBV28 and TRBJ2-4; TRBD1 matches at 8 bases. V was pared by 10 bases and J by 7 bases, with 15 bases of the junction left unmatched. This CDR3 has 15 residues. Germline CDR1 reads MDHEN; CDR2 reads SYDVKM. The CDR3 region is CATKGAGGGANIQYF. CDR3 nucleotide sequence: TGTGCCACCAAAGGGGCAGGGGGCGGTGCGAACATTCAGTACTTC.

In this sample, this clone turned up a few times. The chain combines TRBV19 with TRBJ1-5; no firm D call. Trimming stripped 3 bases from V and 6 bases from J, with 12 bases between. Per the germline V gene, CDR1 is LNHDA and CDR2 is SQIVND (reference sequence). The CDR3 covers 14 residues. The CDR3 sequence is CASSIRGEGQPQHF. The CDR3 bases are TGTGCCAGTAGTATCCGCGGCGAGGGTCAGCCCCAGCATTTT.

The chain carries TRBV29-1 and TRBJ2-4; TRBD1 matches at 10 bases. Germline V gene lookup returns CDR1 SQVTM and CDR2 ANQGSEA. This CDR3 comprises 16 residues. The J segment lost 8 bases and the V segment lost 7 bases, leaving 17 bases of the junction unmatched. This CDR3 is CSAIYGGTGVLDIQYF. The CDR3 DNA is TGCAGCGCAATCTATGGGGGGACAGGGGTGTTGGACATTCAGTACTTC. Combining the CDR3 with reference TRBV29-1 and TRBJ2-4 gives the whole variable domain SAVISQKPSRDICQRGTSLTIQCQVDSQVTMMFWYRQQPGQSLTLIATANQGSEATYESGFVIDKFPISRPNLTFSTLTVSNMSPEDSSIYLCSAIYGGTGVLDIQYFGAGTRLSVL.

This clone was detected a few times. The chain carries TRBV5-1 and TRBJ2-3, with D maybe TRBD2 (5 bases). The V end was cut by 0 bases, the J end by 0 bases, with 11 bases between. The CDR3 runs to 16 residues. Germline CDR1 is SGHRS and CDR2 is YFSETQ. The CDR3 sequence is CASSLGTGGSTDTQYF. As DNA, the CDR3 is TGCGCCAGCAGCTTGGGTACGGGCGGGAGCACAGATACGCAGTATTTT. The variable domain in full, completed from reference TRBV5-1 and TRBJ2-3, reads KAGVTQTPRYLIKTRGQQVTLSCSPISGHRSVSWYQQTPGQGLQFLFEYFSETQRNKGNFPGRFSGRQFSNSRSEMNVSTLELGDSALYLCASSLGTGGSTDTQYFGPGTRLTVL.

This chain connects TRBV11-3 to TRBJ2-7, with a tentative D call TRBD1 (5 bases). V was trimmed by 5 bases and J by 3 bases, leaving 11 bases between them. This CDR3 is 13 amino acids long. CDR1 and CDR2 from the germline V gene are SGHNT and YENEEA. The CDR3 here is CASSEVGVYEQYV. The CDR3 coding sequence is TGTGCCAGCAGCGAGGTAGGGGTCTACGAGCAGTACGTC.

The chain carries TRBV5-4 and TRBJ2-7; 8 bases are shared with TRBD1. Germline CDR1 reads SGHNT; CDR2 reads YYREEE (reference sequence). The V gene end was trimmed by 2 bases and the J gene end by 5 bases; junction bases not matched to a gene: 9. The CDR3 extends over 15 amino acids. As DNA, the CDR3 is TGTGCCAGCAGCTTAAAATTTCCAGGGGGCGACGAGCAGTACTTC. Translated, it gives CASSLKFPGGDEQYF.

The genes are TRBV18 and TRBJ2-3, with D unclear. Germline V gene sequence: CDR1 KGHSH, CDR2 LQKENI. CDR3 size: 13 residues. V shed 4 bases and J shed 0 bases, with 5 bases lying between them. The CDR3 protein is CASSLLSTDTQYF. CDR3 DNA sequence: TGTGCCAGCTCACTCCTGAGCACAGATACGCAGTATTTT.

This clone was observed a handful of times. The chain has TRBV29-1 and TRBJ2-2; TRBD2 is a possible D gene (7 bases). Germline assignment: CDR1 SQVTM and CDR2 ANQGSEA. V was trimmed by 6 bases and J by 2 bases, leaving 16 bases between them. CDR3 length: 15 residues. CDR3 DNA: TGCAGCGTACGGGGGCCTAGCGGTAACACCGGGGAGCTGTTTTTT. It encodes CSVRGPSGNTGELFF.

J is TRBJ1-5 and V is TRBV7-6; D is possibly TRBD1 (6 bases). Germline V CDR1 and CDR2: SGHVS, FNYEAQ. Trimming pared 0 bases from V and 1 base from J, leaving 13 bases between. This CDR3 contains 17 residues. CDR3 sequence reads: CASSLAKAGASNQPQHF. Here the CDR3 DNA reads TGTGCCAGCAGCTTAGCGAAGGCGGGGGCGAGCAATCAGCCCCAGCATTTT.

The rearrangement uses TRBV30 and TRBJ1-5; D may be TRBD1 (6 bases). There are 16 residues in the CDR3. V gave up 0 bases and J gave up 0 bases, with 12 bases separating them. Germline V gene sequence: CDR1 GTSNPN, CDR2 SVGIG (reference sequence). CDR3 DNA: TGTGCCTGGAGTGTACGGACAGTTAGTAGCAATCAGCCCCAGCATTTT. It is translated as CAWSVRTVSSNQPQHF.

This clone was observed a handful of times. The identical CDR3 is also encoded by other nucleotide sequences in the sample. The chain links TRBV5-1 to TRBJ2-1; a weak D match, TRBD1 (5 bases). The CDR3 is made up of 15 amino acids. Germline V gene lookup returns CDR1 SGHRS and CDR2 YFSETQ. V was pared by 0 bases and J by 3 bases, with 10 bases between. CDR3 coding DNA: TGCGCCAGCAGCTTGGGGCAGGGCGGCTACAATGAGCAGTTCTTC. Translating it yields CASSLGQGGYNEQFF.

The V gene is TRBV7-8, the J gene TRBJ1-1; weak D call: TRBD1 (5 bases). CDR1 and CDR2 from the germline V gene are SGHVS and FQNEAQ. This CDR3 is built from 13 residues. V lost 5 bases, J lost 2 bases, and 9 bases lay in between. CDR3 region: CASSRDRNTEAFF. As DNA, the CDR3 is TGTGCCAGCAGCCGAGACAGAAACACTGAAGCTTTCTTT.

This clone was observed a few times. V and J are TRBV19 and TRBJ1-1; 7 positions agree with TRBD1. CDR3 size: 14 residues. Germline CDR1 LNHDA, CDR2 SQIVND (reference sequence). The trim removed 6 bases at V and 7 bases at J, leaving 11 bases unmatched. This CDR3 is CASSRDSGRVEAFF. As DNA, the CDR3 is TGTGCCAGTAGCCGGGACAGCGGACGGGTTGAAGCTTTCTTT. Using reference TRBV19 and TRBJ1-1 for the parts outside the CDR3, the full variable domain is DGGITQSPKYLFRKEGQNVTLSCEQNLNHDAMYWYRQDPGQGLRLIYYSQIVNDFQKGDIAEGYSVSREKKESFPLTVTSAQKNPTAFYLCASSRDSGRVEAFFGQGTRLTVV.

In its sample, this clone was seen a few times. The chain uses TRBV7-9 and TRBJ2-3, with D perhaps matching TRBD2 (5 bases). Trimming cost V 0 bases and J 2 bases, with 6 bases left between them. The germline V gene encodes CDR1 SEHNR and CDR2 FQNEAQ (reference sequence). This CDR3 is built from 14 residues. Written as DNA, the CDR3 is TGTGCCAGCAGCTTAGCGGGAGCCACAGATACGCAGTATTTT. Translation: CASSLAGATDTQYF.

This clone was counted only a few times. V is TRBV10-3 and J is TRBJ2-5, with D hard to call. V lost 7 bases and J lost 2, with 11 bases in between. The CDR3 runs 13 residues. Germline assignment: CDR1 ENHRY and CDR2 SYGVKD. The CDR3 DNA reads as TGTGCCATCATCTCGACAAATCAAGAGACCCAGTACTTC. As protein: CAIISTNQETQYF.

The sample holds a few counts of this clone. V usage is TRBV6-5 and J usage is TRBJ2-5; D unresolved. V lost 2 bases to trimming and J lost 4 bases, with 11 bases between them. CDR3 size: 14 residues. Germline CDR1 is MNHEY and CDR2 is SVGAGI. CDR3 coding DNA: TGTGCCAGCAGTTACGCGAGCTACTCAGAGACCCAGTACTTC. Protein product: CASSYASYSETQYF.

The chain couples TRBV7-8 to TRBJ2-2; D remains ambiguous. The V end lost 1 base, the J end lost 0 bases, and 9 bases lay between the germline ends. The germline V gene has CDR1 SGHVS and CDR2 FQNEAQ. This CDR3 region has 16 residues. DNA of the CDR3: TGTGCCAGCAGCTTAGAATGGCATTCGAACACCGGGGAGCTGTTTTTT. It translates to CASSLEWHSNTGELFF.

The rearrangement uses TRBV7-3 and TRBJ2-2, with D unclear. Germline CDR1 is SGHTA and CDR2 is FQGTGA. V lost 8 bases and J lost 6, with 10 bases in between. CDR3 length equals 12 residues. CDR3: CASSLQSGELFF. The CDR3 bases are TGTGCCAGCTCTCTCCAGTCCGGGGAGCTGTTTTTT.

CDR3 sequence (DNA): TGTGCCAGTACAAAACTAGCGGGAGCGCCCTACAATGAGCAGTTCTTC. Translation: CASTKLAGAPYNEQFF. The rearrangement links TRBV19 to TRBJ2-1, with 11 nucleotides matching TRBD2. V shed 7 bases and J 2 bases; nucleotides not matched to a gene: 7. Germline CDR1 and CDR2: LNHDA and SQIVND (reference sequence). This CDR3 spans 16 amino acids.

The chain carries TRBV18 and TRBJ1-1; D possibly corresponds to TRBD1 (5 bases). With 1 base removed from V and 3 bases from J, the gap between germline ends came to 9 bases. Germline assignment: CDR1 KGHSH and CDR2 LQKENI. The CDR3 length is 14 residues. The CDR3 coding sequence is TGTGCCAGCTCACCACAACAGGATCACACTGAAGCTTTCTTT. Its translation is CASSPQQDHTEAFF.